This T cell receptor beta chain was captured by sequencing in a study of blood T cell repertoires in COVID-19. Germline V CDR1 and CDR2: SGHNT, YENEEA. The CDR3 is made up of 15 amino acids. V was shortened by 4 bases and J by 4 bases, with 16 bases between the two germline ends. TCRdb keeps only in-frame clones here, not all; method: immunoSEQ multiplex PCR. The sample consists of about 170,000 clones, less than 90% of them appearing once. Sequencing was carried out using peripheral blood. The chain recombines TRBV11-3 with TRBJ1-1; maybe TRBD1 (6 bases). The sequence was obtained from a man between 60 and 70 years old with acute or convalescent COVID-19. The CDR3 loop reads CASSSKGGRSTEAFF. The CDR3 nucleotides read TGTGCCAGCAGCTCGAAAGGGGGACGGAGCACTGAAGCTTTCTTT.